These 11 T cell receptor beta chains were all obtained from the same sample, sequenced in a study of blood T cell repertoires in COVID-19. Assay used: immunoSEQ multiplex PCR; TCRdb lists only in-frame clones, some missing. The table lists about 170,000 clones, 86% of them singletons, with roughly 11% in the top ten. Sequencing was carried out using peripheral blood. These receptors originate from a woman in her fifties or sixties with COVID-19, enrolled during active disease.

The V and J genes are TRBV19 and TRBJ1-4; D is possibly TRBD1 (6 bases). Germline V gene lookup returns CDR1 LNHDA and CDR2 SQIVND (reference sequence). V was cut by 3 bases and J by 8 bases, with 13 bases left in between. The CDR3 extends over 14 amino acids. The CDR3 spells CASSMIDRYEKLFF. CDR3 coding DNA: TGTGCCAGTAGTATGATCGACAGGTACGAAAAACTGTTTTTT.

This chain's CDR3 is CASSWGTRGHTDTQYF. CDR3 DNA: TGTGCCAGCAGCTGGGGGACAAGGGGACACACAGATACGCAGTATTTT. The rearrangement uses TRBV7-3 and TRBJ2-3; D is possibly TRBD1 (6 bases). The CDR3 contains 16 residues. Germline V gene sequence: CDR1 SGHTA, CDR2 FQGTGA. Deletions cut 4 bases from V and 2 bases from J, with 16 bases between.

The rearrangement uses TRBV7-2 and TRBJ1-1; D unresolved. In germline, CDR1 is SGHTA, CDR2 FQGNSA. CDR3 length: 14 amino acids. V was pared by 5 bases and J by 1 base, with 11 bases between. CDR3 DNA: TGTGCCAGCAGCAGAGGGAGGGAGAACACTGAAGCTTTCTTT. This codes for CASSRGRENTEAFF.

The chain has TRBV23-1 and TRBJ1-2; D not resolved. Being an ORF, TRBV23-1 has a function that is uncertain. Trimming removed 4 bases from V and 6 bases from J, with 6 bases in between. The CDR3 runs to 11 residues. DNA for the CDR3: TGCGCCAGCAGTCCTAGGAATGGCTACACCTTC. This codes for CASSPRNGYTF.

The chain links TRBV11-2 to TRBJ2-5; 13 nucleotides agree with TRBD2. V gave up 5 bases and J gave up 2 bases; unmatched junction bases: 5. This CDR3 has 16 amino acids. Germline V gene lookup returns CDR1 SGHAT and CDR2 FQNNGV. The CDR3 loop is CASSGTSGRVQETQYF. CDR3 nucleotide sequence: TGTGCCAGCAGCGGAACTAGCGGGAGGGTTCAAGAGACCCAGTACTTC.

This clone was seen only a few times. CDR3 residues: CASSSGATGINYGYTF. In DNA, the CDR3 is TGTGCCAGCAGTTCAGGGGCCACAGGGATCAACTATGGCTACACCTTC. The chain uses TRBV27 and TRBJ1-2, with D possibly being TRBD1 (6 bases). Germline values: CDR1 MNHEY, CDR2 SMNVEV (reference sequence). Trimming took 4 bases from V and 2 from J, leaving 17 bases between them. The CDR3 loop spans 16 amino acids.

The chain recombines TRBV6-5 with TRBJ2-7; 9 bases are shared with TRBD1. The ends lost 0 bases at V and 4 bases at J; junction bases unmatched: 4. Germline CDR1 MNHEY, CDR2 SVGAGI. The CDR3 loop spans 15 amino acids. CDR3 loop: CASSYSNRGRYEQYF. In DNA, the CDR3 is TGTGCCAGCAGTTACTCGAACAGGGGGCGGTACGAGCAGTACTTC.

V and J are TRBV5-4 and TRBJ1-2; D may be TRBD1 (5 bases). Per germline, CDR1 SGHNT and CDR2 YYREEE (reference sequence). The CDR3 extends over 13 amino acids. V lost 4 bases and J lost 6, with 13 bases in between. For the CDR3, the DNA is TGTGCCAGCAGCCCGGGACTTTACGATGGCTACACCTTC. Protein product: CASSPGLYDGYTF.

The chain's CDR3 is CSVVPDRENYGYTF. CDR3 nucleotides: TGCAGCGTGGTCCCGGACAGGGAGAACTATGGCTACACCTTC. The chain combines TRBV29-1 with TRBJ1-2; TRBD1 agrees at 8 bases. This CDR3 is 14 amino acids long. With V trimmed by 6 bases and J by 2 bases, 8 bases remained unmatched. Germline V gives CDR1 SQVTM, CDR2 ANQGSEA.

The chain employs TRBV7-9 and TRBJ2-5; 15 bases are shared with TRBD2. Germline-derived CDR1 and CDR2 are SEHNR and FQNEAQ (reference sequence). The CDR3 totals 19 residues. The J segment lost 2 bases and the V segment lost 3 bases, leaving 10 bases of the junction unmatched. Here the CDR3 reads CASSLGLAGGWWGQETQYF. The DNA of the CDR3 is TGTGCCAGCAGCTTGGGACTAGCGGGAGGTTGGTGGGGGCAAGAGACCCAGTACTTC.

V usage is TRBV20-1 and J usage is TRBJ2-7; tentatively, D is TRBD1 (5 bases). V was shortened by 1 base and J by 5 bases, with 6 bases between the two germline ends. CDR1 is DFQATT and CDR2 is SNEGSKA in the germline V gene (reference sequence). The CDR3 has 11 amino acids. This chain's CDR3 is CSARGGNEQYF. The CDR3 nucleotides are TGCAGTGCTAGAGGGGGCAACGAGCAGTACTTC.